What follows are 18 T cell receptor beta chains derived from one specimen sequenced in a study of T cell responses to AZD1222 COVID-19 vaccine. Clones were sequenced by immunoSEQ multiplex PCR, and TCRdb holds only the in-frame ones, with some missing. The data show approximately 170,000 clones, 92% seen once. Sequenced here: peripheral blood, sampled 28 days after the second AZD1222 dose. The receptors shown here come from an adult who received the AZD1222 COVID-19 vaccine.

The CDR3 reads CASSLATGGVYNEQFF. The CDR3 coding sequence is TGTGCCAGCTCACTCGCGACAGGGGGCGTCTACAATGAGCAGTTCTTC. This chain joins TRBV18 and TRBJ2-1, with 10 positions matching TRBD1. Germline values: CDR1 KGHSH, CDR2 LQKENI. The CDR3 is made up of 16 amino acids. V was clipped by 4 bases and J by 3 bases; unmatched bases: 6.

Comment on this clone: An end of the junction does not agree with germline; a read error may underlie this. The rearrangement joins TRBV10-3 to TRBJ1-3; D remains ambiguous. The CDR3 has 14 residues. Germline CDR1 reads ENHRY; CDR2 reads SYGVKD. The CDR3 nucleotides are TGTGCCATCGGAGGGCCAACCGGTGGAAGCACCATATATTTT. Its protein is CAIGGPTGGSTIYF.

The chain carries TRBV29-1 and TRBJ1-3; D gene uncertain. Germline-derived CDR1 and CDR2 are SQVTM and ANQGSEA. The CDR3 spans 14 residues. Trimming pared 6 bases from V and 0 bases from J, leaving 12 bases between. CDR3 nucleotide sequence: TGCAGCGTGGGAGGACTGTCCTCTGGAAACACCATATATTTT. Its translation is CSVGGLSSGNTIYF.

The chain links TRBV6-5 to TRBJ1-2, with 9 positions matching TRBD1. J lost 7 bases, V lost 4 bases, and 13 bases had no gene match. The CDR3 runs 16 residues. Germline V gene sequence: CDR1 MNHEY, CDR2 SVGAGI. CDR3 sequence: CASSSPRLDRGGGYTF. The CDR3 region has the DNA TGTGCCAGCAGTTCGCCAAGGCTCGACAGGGGGGGTGGCTACACCTTC.

V gene TRBV27 combines with J gene TRBJ1-1; D is possibly TRBD1 (6 bases). This CDR3 has 18 residues. The V gene lost 1 base and the J gene lost 6 bases, with 24 bases spanning the gap. The germline gives CDR1 MNHEY, CDR2 SMNVEV (reference sequence). CDR3 amino acids: CASSLFTPGQWLFAEAFF. The CDR3 DNA is TGTGCCAGCAGTTTATTCACCCCCGGACAGTGGCTATTCGCTGAAGCTTTCTTT.

The chain joins TRBV15 to TRBJ2-1; 9 positions agree with TRBD2. This CDR3 comprises 15 residues. Germline assignment: CDR1 LNHNV and CDR2 YYDKDF (reference sequence). V lost 0 bases and J lost 6; bases outside the gene matches: 3. The CDR3 sequence is CATSRDASGANEQFF. CDR3 in DNA: TGTGCCACCAGCAGAGATGCTAGCGGGGCCAATGAGCAGTTCTTC.

CDR3 in amino acids: CATSARRLSYNEQFF. In nucleotides, the CDR3 is TGTGCCACCAGCGCCCGACGCCTCTCCTACAATGAGCAGTTCTTC. The chain links TRBV15 to TRBJ2-1; D is unclear. The germline V gene encodes CDR1 LNHNV and CDR2 YYDKDF (reference sequence). Trimming pared 5 bases from V and 0 bases from J, leaving 11 bases between. The CDR3 covers 15 residues.

The chain is built from TRBV11-2 and TRBJ2-1; D is unclear. Per germline, CDR1 SGHAT and CDR2 FQNNGV. This CDR3 has 13 residues. V lost 5 bases and J lost 0, with 5 bases in between. The CDR3 protein is CASSPASYNEQFF. Here the CDR3 DNA reads TGTGCCAGCAGCCCGGCCTCCTACAATGAGCAGTTCTTC. Combining the CDR3 with reference TRBV11-2 and TRBJ2-1 gives the whole variable domain EAGVAQSPRYKIIEKRQSVAFWCNPISGHATLYWYQQILGQGPKLLIQFQNNGVVDDSQLPKDRFSAERLKGVDSTLKIQPAKLEDSAVYLCASSPASYNEQFFGPGTRLTVL.

The chain has TRBV18 and TRBJ2-2; 10 bases fit TRBD1. The V and J ends lost 0 bases and 5 bases, in that order; junction bases with no gene match: 3. The CDR3 consists of 16 residues. Germline CDR1 and CDR2: KGHSH and LQKENI. The CDR3 reads CASSPPTGGDTGELFF. The CDR3 region has the DNA TGTGCCAGCTCACCACCGACAGGGGGCGATACCGGGGAGCTGTTTTTT. Using reference TRBV18 and TRBJ2-2 for the parts outside the CDR3, the full variable domain is NAGVMQNPRHLVRRRGQEARLRCSPMKGHSHVYWYRQLPEEGLKFMVYLQKENIIDESGMPKERFSAEFPKEGPSILRIQQVVRGDSAAYFCASSPPTGGDTGELFFGEGSRLTVL.

This chain links TRBV12-3 or TRBV12-4 with TRBJ1-2, with D hard to call. Trimming took 2 bases from V and 3 from J, leaving 4 bases between them. The CDR3 has 12 residues. CDR3 nucleotides: TGTGCCAGCAGTTTACAGCACTATGGCTACACCTTC. It encodes CASSLQHYGYTF.

V usage is TRBV4-2 and J usage is TRBJ1-3; D is undetermined. The ends were cut back, 1 base at V and 3 bases at J, with 13 bases in the middle. The CDR3 loop spans 16 amino acids. From germline, CDR1 is LGHNA and CDR2 YNFKEQ. The chain's CDR3 is CASSQVLRRGGNTIYF. CDR3 coding DNA: TGTGCCAGCAGCCAAGTTCTACGCCGGGGTGGAAACACCATATATTTT.

The genes are TRBV5-1 and TRBJ2-3, with 10 bases that match TRBD1. CDR1 and CDR2 (germline): SGHRS, YFSETQ. This CDR3 is 16 amino acids long. J was trimmed by 7 bases and V by 0 bases; bases with no gene match: 8. The CDR3 DNA reads TGCGCCAGCAGCTTGGCACCGGGACAGGGGCAAAATACGCAGTATTTT. It encodes CASSLAPGQGQNTQYF.

The sample holds one count of this clone. V gene TRBV6-5 combines with J gene TRBJ2-2; D ambiguous. The V and J ends lost 2 bases and 4 bases respectively, with 5 bases between them. From germline, CDR1 is MNHEY and CDR2 SVGAGI. The CDR3 has 13 residues. The CDR3 sequence: CASSYVTTGELFF. The CDR3 DNA is TGTGCCAGCAGTTACGTCACCACCGGGGAGCTGTTTTTT.

This clone was detected only a few times. This sequence joins TRBV3-1 (or the pseudogene TRBV3-2) and TRBJ2-2; 10 bases line up with TRBD1. Germline trimming cut 1 base from V and 3 bases from J; bases unmatched to any gene: 2. Germline lookup yields CDR1 LGHDT and CDR2 YNNKEL (reference sequence). The CDR3 consists of 16 residues. The CDR3 sequence: CASSQGDRGYTGELFF. CDR3 DNA: TGTGCCAGCAGCCAAGGGGACAGGGGTTACACCGGGGAGCTGTTTTTT.

The chain carries TRBV12-5 and TRBJ1-3; TRBD1 might be the D (6 bases). The CDR3 contains 16 residues. Germline CDR1 and CDR2: LGHNT and FRNRAP. Trimming shortened V by 7 bases and J by 3 bases, and 19 bases separated the two germline ends. CDR3 nucleotide sequence: TGTGCTAGTGCCATTTTTCGGGGGGGCTATGGAAACACCATATATTTT. This translates into CASAIFRGGYGNTIYF.

This chain uses TRBV19 with TRBJ2-3; 9 positions match TRBD2. The CDR3 consists of 15 residues. Trimming took 5 bases from V and 5 from J; bases not matched to a gene: 8. The germline V gene encodes CDR1 LNHDA and CDR2 SQIVND (reference sequence). CDR3: CASSEGRGGKDTQYF. CDR3 bases: TGTGCCAGTAGTGAGGGGCGGGGGGGCAAAGATACGCAGTATTTT.

The rearrangement links TRBV19 to TRBJ1-2; D gene ambiguous. V was shortened by 0 bases and J by 6 bases, with 5 bases between the two germline ends. Germline CDR1 and CDR2: LNHDA and SQIVND (reference sequence). The CDR3 covers 12 residues. The CDR3 nucleotides read TGTGCCAGTAGTATAGATCGGGATGGCTACACCTTC. This translates into CASSIDRDGYTF.

The rearrangement joins TRBV9 to TRBJ2-5; D is unresolved. Deletions cut 0 bases from V and 2 bases from J, with 8 bases between. In germline, CDR1 is SGDLS, CDR2 YYNGEE. The CDR3 is 14 residues long. The DNA for the CDR3 is TGTGCCAGCAGCGTAGAGGGCAATCAAGAGACCCAGTACTTC. Its protein product is CASSVEGNQETQYF.